The present TCR beta chain was sequenced within a study of blood T cell repertoires in COVID-19. Germline CDR1 MNHEY, CDR2 SMNVEV (reference sequence). This CDR3 contains 15 residues. Unmatched junction bases numbered 11, after V lost 3 bases and J lost 9 bases. Assay used: immunoSEQ multiplex PCR; TCRdb lists only in-frame clones, some missing. The table has about 270,000 clones, roughly 84% seen once. The sample comprised peripheral blood. The chain joins TRBV27 to TRBJ2-1; TRBD1 aligns across 7 bases. This sequence was found in a human donor in a cohort sampled during active COVID-19. CDR3 sequence: CASSFLQGVVGEQFF. CDR3 nucleotide sequence: TGTGCCAGCAGTTTCCTTCAGGGGGTGGTGGGTGAGCAGTTCTTC.